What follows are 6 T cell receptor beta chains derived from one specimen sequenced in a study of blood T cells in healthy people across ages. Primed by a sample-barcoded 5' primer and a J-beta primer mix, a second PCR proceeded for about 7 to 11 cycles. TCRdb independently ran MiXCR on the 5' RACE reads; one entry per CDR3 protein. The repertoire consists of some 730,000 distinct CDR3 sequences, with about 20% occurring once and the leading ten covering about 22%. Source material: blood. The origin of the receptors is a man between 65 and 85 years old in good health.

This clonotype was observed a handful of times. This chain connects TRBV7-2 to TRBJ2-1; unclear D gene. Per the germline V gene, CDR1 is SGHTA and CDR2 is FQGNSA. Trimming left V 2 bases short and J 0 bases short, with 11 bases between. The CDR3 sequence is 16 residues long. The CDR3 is CASSLNMGNSYNEQFF. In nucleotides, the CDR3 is TGTGCCAGCAGCTTAAACATGGGAAACTCCTACAATGAGCAGTTCTTC.

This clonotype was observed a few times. The CDR3 DNA reads TGTGCCAGCAGTGAATCCCCTACAGGAATTGGTCAGCCCCAGCATTTT. Its translation is CASSESPTGIGQPQHF. This rearrangement joins TRBV6-1 to TRBJ1-5; the D gene is possibly TRBD1 (5 bases). CDR3 length: 16 amino acids. Per germline, CDR1 MNHNS and CDR2 SASEGT. V lost 2 bases, J lost 6 bases, and 17 bases lay in between.

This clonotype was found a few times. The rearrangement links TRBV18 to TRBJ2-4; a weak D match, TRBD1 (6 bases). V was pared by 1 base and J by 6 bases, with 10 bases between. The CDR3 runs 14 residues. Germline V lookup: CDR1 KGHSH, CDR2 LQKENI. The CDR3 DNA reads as TGTGCCAGCTCACCACAGGGGGACGGAAACATTCAGTACTTC. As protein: CASSPQGDGNIQYF. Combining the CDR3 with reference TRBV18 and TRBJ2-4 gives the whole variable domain NAGVMQNPRHLVRRRGQEARLRCSPMKGHSHVYWYRQLPEEGLKFMVYLQKENIIDESGMPKERFSAEFPKEGPSILRIQQVVRGDSAAYFCASSPQGDGNIQYFGAGTRLSVL.

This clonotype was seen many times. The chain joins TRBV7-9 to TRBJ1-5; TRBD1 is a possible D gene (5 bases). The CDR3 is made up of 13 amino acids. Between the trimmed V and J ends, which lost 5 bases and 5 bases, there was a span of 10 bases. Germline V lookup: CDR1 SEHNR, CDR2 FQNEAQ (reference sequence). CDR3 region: CASSDGGDQPQHF. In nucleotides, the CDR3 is TGTGCCAGCAGCGATGGAGGGGATCAGCCCCAGCATTTT.

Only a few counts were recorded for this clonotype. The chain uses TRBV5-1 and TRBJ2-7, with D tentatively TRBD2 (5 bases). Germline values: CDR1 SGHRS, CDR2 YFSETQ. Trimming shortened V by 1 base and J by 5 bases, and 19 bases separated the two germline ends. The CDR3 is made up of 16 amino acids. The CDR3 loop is CASSLLSRPRGHEQYF. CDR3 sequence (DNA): TGCGCCAGCAGCTTGTTGAGTCGGCCGAGAGGGCACGAGCAGTACTTC.

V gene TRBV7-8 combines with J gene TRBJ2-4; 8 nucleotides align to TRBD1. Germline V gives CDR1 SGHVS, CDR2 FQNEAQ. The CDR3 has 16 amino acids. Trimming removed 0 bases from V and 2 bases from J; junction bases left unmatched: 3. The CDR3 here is CASSLATGATKNIQYF. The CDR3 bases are TGTGCCAGCAGCTTAGCGACAGGGGCGACCAAAAACATTCAGTACTTC.